This T cell receptor (beta chain) was profiled in a study of blood T cells in healthy people across ages. General study results and limits: Reliance upon unsorted PBMCs precluded definitive naive versus antigen-experienced comparison. The authors considered diversity estimates from one million T cells to be underestimates.

Through a sample-barcoded 5' primer and a J-beta primer mix, a second PCR was run for about 6 to 11 cycles. TCRdb recomputed calls from the 5' RACE reads with MiXCR, one row per CDR3 protein. This table holds roughly 680,000 distinct CDR3 sequences, more than 45% found once. In regard to this clonotype: As yet, its antigen is unknown. The junction departs from germline at one end; a sequencing error may be responsible.

The CDR3 extends over 16 amino acids. Per the germline V gene, CDR1 is SGDLS and CDR2 is YYNGEE. This clonotype originated in a woman older than 75 in good health. Sequencing was performed on blood. This chain connects TRBV9 to TRBJ2-5; 9 bases fit TRBD2. The chain's CDR3 is CAGSARLAAYQETQYF. The CDR3 DNA is TGTGCCGGCAGCGCCAGACTAGCGGCCTACCAAGAGACCCAGTACTTC.